This T cell receptor beta chain was retrieved from a study of T cell responses to AZD1222 COVID-19 vaccine. Study-wide results and caveats: Nearly half of the spike-specific TCRs reportedly recognize variant regions that carry no mutations. White British ancestry dominated among donors, who included more females, and clonal diversity was possibly underestimated. Spike-wide coverage was observed for vaccine-associated CD4 TCRs, with dominant responses at 160-218 and 743-854.

Regarding this clone: Its target is unknown.

Second doses that came at about 4 or about 12 weeks were put together. TCRdb keeps only in-frame clones here, not all; method: immunoSEQ multiplex PCR. The sample yields more than 110,000 clones, about 92% seen once. The receptor's source is an adult who received the AZD1222 COVID-19 vaccine. The sequencing here drew on peripheral blood, taken 28 days after the second AZD1222 dose.

The CDR3 DNA reads as TGTGCCAGCAGCTTCGGAGCTAGCGGGATCTCCTACAATGAGCAGTTCTTC. It encodes CASSFGASGISYNEQFF. The rearrangement uses TRBV11-2 and TRBJ2-1; TRBD2 agrees at 9 bases. The CDR3 contains 17 residues. CDR1 and CDR2 (germline): SGHAT, FQNNGV. V lost 3 bases to trimming and J lost 0 bases; unmatched junction nucleotides: 6.